Here is one TCR beta chain with its context. The hyperthyroidism patients had all been newly diagnosed, and their disease duration was under 2 months. Their ages ranged from 18 to 65 years. This sample stems from a study of T cells in Graves' hyperthyroidism and ophthalmopathy. TCR beta CDR3 sequences were amplified from RNA transcripts. Initially, a first-round RT-PCR of the TCR CDR3 employed the HTBI primer set. TCRdb passed the multiplex PCR reads through MiXCR, listing each CDR3 protein once. Of fewer than 750,000 distinct CDR3 sequences listed, 46% are singletons. Deletions cut 5 bases from V and 0 bases from J, with 11 bases between. Germline-derived CDR1 and CDR2 are SEHNR and FQNEAQ (reference sequence). The CDR3 covers 15 residues.

This clonotype was obtained from a young woman with Graves' hyperthyroidism. Sequencing input: peripheral blood or thyroid tissue (not recorded which). The chain joins TRBV7-9 to TRBJ1-3; D is undetermined. CDR3: CASSPGPSSGNTIYF. The CDR3, as DNA: TGTGCCAGCAGCCCAGGACCTAGCTCTGGAAACACCATATATTTT.